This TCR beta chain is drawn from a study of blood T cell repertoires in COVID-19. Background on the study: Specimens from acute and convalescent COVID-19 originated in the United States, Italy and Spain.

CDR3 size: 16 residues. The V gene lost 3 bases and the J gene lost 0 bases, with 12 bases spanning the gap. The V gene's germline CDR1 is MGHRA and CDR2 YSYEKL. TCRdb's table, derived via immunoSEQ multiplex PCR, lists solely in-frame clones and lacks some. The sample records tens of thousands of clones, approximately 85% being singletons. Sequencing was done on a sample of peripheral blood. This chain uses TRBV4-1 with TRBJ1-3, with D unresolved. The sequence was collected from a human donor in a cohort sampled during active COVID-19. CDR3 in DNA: TGCGCCAGCAGCCAGGGCAGAACTTACTCTGGAAACACCATATATTTT. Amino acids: CASSQGRTYSGNTIYF.